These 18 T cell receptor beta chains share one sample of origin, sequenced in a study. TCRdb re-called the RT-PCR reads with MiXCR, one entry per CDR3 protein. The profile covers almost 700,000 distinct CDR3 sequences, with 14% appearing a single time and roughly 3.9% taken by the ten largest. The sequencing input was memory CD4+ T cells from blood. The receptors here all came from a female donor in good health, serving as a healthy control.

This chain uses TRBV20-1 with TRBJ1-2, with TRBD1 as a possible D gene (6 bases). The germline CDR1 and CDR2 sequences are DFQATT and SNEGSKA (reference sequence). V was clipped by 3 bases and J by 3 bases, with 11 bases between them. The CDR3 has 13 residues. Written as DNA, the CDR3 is TGCAGTGCTAGCACACCAGGGGACTATGGCTACACCTTC. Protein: CSASTPGDYGYTF.

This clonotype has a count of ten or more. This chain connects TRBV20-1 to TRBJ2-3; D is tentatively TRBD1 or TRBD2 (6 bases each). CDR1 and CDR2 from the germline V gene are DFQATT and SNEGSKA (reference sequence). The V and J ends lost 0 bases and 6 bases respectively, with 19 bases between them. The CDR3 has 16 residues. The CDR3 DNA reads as TGCAGTGCTAGAGAAATCTCGGGGGCTTTAGAGGATACGCAGTATTTT. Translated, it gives CSAREISGALEDTQYF.

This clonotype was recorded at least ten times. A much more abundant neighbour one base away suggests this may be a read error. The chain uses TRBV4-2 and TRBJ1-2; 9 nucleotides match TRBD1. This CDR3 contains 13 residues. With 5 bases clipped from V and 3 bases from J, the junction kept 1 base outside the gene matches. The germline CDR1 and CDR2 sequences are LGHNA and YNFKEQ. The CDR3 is CASSRDRDYGYTF. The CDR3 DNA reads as TGTGCCAGCAGCAGGGACAGGGACTATGGCTACACCTTC.

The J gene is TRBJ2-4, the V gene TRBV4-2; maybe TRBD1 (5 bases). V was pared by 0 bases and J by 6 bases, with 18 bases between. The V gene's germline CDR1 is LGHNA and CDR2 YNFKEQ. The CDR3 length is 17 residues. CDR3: CASSQDSGLDSLNIQYF. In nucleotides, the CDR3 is TGTGCCAGCAGCCAAGATTCGGGTCTCGACAGCTTAAACATTCAGTACTTC.

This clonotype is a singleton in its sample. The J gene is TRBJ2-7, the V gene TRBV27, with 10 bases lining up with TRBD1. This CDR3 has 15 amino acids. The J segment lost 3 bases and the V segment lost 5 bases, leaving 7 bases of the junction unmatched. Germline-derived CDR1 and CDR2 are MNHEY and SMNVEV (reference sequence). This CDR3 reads CASSRNRDRGYEQYF. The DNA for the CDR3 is TGTGCCAGCAGTCGGAACCGGGACAGGGGCTACGAGCAGTACTTC.

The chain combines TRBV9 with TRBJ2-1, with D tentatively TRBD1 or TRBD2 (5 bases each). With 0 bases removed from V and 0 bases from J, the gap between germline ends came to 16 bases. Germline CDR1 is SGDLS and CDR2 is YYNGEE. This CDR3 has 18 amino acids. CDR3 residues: CASSVDPGPGTSYNEQFF. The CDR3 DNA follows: TGTGCCAGCAGCGTAGATCCCGGGCCAGGGACCTCCTACAATGAGCAGTTCTTC. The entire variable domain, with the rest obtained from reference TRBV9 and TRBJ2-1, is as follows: DSGVTQTPKHLITATGQRVTLRCSPRSGDLSVYWYQQSLDQGLQFLIQYYNGEERAKGNILERFSAQQFPDLHSELNLSSLELGDSALYFCASSVDPGPGTSYNEQFFGPGTRLTVL.

The CDR3, as DNA: TGTGCCAGCAGTGATTCCTGGACAGGGGCTAGCACAGATACGCAGTATTTT. It is translated as CASSDSWTGASTDTQYF. The rearrangement links TRBV25-1 to TRBJ2-3; 9 bases fit TRBD1. J gave up 0 bases and V 3 bases, and 7 bases lay outside the gene matches. This CDR3 has 17 amino acids. Germline-derived CDR1 and CDR2 are MGHDK and SYGVNS.

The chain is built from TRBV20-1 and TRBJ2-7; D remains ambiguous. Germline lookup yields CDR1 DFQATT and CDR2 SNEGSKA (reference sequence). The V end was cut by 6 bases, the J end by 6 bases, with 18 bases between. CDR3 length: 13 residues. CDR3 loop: CSAENQMNGEQYF. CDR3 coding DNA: TGCAGTGCCGAAAACCAAATGAACGGCGAGCAGTACTTC.

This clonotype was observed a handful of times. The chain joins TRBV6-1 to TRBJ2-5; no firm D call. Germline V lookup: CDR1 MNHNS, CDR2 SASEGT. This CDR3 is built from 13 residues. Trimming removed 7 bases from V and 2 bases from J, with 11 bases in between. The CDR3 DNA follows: TGTGCCAGCAACGCACAGTTACAAGAGACCCAGTACTTC. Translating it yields CASNAQLQETQYF.

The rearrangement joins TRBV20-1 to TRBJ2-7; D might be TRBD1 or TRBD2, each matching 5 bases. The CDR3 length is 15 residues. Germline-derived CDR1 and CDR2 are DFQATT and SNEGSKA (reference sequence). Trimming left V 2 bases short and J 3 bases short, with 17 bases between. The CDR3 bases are TGCAGTGCTAGATGGCCTAGGGACGTGAACTACGAGCAGTACTTC. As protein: CSARWPRDVNYEQYF.

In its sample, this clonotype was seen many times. The CDR3 loop is CASSQLAGTSGYNEQFF. CDR3 DNA: TGCGCCAGCAGCCAATTGGCTGGGACTAGCGGATACAATGAGCAGTTCTTC. The chain uses TRBV4-1 and TRBJ2-1; 11 nucleotides align to TRBD2. The V gene's germline CDR1 is MGHRA and CDR2 YSYEKL. This CDR3 is 17 amino acids long. With V trimmed by 2 bases and J by 4 bases, 7 bases remained unmatched.

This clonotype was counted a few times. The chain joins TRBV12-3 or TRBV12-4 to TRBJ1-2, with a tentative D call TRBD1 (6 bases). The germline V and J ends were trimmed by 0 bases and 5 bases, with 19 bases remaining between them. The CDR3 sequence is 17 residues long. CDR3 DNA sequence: TGTGCCAGCAGTTTAGCGCCTTCGGGGGGCACTCTATATGGCTACACCTTC. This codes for CASSLAPSGGTLYGYTF.

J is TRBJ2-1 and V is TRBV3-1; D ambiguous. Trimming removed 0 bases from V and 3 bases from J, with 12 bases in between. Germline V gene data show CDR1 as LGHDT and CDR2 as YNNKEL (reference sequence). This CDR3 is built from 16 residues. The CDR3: CASSQEIGPSYNEQFF. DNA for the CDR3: TGTGCCAGCAGCCAAGAAATAGGCCCTAGCTACAATGAGCAGTTCTTC.

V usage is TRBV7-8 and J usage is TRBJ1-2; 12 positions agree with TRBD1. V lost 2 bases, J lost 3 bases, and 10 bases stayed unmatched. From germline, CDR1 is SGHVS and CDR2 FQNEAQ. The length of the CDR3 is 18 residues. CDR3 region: CASSLRASGQGADYGYTF. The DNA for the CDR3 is TGTGCCAGCAGCTTAAGGGCTTCGGGACAGGGGGCTGACTATGGCTACACCTTC.

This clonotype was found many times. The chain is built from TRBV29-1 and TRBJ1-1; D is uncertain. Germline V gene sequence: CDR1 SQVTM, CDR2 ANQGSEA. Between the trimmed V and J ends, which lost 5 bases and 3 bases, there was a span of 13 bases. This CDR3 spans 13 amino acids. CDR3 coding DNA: TGCAGCGTTCTCCCTGGCTGGGACACTGAAGCTTTCTTT. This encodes CSVLPGWDTEAFF.

As DNA, the CDR3 is TGTGCCACCAGTGATTTGAGTGGACAGGGGAGTCAAGAGACCCAGTACTTC. Translation gives CATSDLSGQGSQETQYF. The rearrangement links TRBV24-1 to TRBJ2-5; TRBD1 matches 9 bases. This CDR3 has 17 amino acids. Germline V gene data show CDR1 as KGHDR and CDR2 as SFDVKD. The junction had 6 bases not matched to a gene; V was cut back by 0 bases and J by 2 bases.

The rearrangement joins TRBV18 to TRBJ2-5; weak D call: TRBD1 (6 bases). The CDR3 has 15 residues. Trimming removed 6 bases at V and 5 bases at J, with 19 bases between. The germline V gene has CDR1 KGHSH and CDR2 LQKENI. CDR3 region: CASSPTGSKGETQYF. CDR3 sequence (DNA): TGTGCCAGCTCGCCCACAGGGTCTAAGGGGGAGACCCAGTACTTC.

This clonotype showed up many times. The CDR3 bases are TGTGCCAGCAGCTCTATGGTCACTAGTGCAGATACGCAGTATTTT. Translation gives CASSSMVTSADTQYF. V usage is TRBV25-1 and J usage is TRBJ2-3; D might be TRBD2 (5 bases). The germline gives CDR1 MGHDK, CDR2 SYGVNS. Trimming removed 6 bases from V and 4 bases from J, with 17 bases in between. CDR3 length: 15 residues.